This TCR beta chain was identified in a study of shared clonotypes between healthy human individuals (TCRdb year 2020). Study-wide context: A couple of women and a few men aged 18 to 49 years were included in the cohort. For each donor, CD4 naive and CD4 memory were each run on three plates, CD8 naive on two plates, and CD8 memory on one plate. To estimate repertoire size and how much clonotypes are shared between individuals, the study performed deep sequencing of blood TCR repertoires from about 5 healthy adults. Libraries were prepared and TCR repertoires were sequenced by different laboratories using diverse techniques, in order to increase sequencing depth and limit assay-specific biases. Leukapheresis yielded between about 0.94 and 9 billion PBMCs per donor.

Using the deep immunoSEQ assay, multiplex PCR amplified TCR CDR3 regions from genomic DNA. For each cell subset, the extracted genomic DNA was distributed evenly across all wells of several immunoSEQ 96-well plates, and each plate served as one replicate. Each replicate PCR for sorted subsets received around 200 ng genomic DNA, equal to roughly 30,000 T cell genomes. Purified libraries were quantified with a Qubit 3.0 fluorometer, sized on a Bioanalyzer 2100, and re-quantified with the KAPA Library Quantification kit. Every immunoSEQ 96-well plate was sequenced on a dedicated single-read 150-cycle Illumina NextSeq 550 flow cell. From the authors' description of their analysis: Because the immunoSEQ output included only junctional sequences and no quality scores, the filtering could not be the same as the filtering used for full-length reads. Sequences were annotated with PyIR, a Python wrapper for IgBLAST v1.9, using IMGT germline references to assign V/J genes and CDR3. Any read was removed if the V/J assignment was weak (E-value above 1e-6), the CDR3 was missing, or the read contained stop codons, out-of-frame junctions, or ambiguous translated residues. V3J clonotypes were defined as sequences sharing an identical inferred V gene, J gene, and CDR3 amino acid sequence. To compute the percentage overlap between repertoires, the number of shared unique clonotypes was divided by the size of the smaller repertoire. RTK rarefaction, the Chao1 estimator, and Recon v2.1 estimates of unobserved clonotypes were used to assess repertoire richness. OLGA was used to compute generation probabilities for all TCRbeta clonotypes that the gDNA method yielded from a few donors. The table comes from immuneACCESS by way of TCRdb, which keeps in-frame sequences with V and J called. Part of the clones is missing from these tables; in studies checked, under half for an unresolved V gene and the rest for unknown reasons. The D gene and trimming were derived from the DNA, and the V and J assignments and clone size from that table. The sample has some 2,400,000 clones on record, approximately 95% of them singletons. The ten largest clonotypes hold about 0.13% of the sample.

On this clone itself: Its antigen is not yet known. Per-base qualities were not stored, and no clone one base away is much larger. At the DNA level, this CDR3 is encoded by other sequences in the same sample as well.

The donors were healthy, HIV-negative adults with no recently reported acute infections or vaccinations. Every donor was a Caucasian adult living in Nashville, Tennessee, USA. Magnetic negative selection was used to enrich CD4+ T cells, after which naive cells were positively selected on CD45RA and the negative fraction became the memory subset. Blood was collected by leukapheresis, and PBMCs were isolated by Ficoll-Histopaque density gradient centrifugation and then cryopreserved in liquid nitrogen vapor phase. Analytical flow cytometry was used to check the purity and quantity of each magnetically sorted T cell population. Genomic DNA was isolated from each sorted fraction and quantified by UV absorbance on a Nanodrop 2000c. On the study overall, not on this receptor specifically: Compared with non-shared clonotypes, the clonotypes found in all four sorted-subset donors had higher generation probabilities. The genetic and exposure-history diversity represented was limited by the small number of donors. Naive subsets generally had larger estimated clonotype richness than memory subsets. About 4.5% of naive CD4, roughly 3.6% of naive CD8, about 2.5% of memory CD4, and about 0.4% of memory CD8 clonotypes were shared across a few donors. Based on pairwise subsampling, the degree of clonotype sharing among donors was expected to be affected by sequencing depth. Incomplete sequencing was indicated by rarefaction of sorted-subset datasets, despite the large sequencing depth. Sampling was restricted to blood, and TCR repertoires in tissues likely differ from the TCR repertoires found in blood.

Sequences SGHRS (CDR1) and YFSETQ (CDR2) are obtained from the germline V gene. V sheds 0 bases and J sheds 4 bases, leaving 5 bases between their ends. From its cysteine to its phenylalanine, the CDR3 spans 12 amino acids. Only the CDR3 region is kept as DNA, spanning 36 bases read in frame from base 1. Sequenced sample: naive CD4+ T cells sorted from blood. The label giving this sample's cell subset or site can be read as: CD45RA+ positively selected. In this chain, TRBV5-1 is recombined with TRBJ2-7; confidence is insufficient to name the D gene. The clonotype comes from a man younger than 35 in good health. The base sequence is TGCGCCAGCAGCTTGGGGGGTTACGAGCAGTACTTC. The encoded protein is CASSLGGYEQYF.